The following is a T cell receptor beta chain sequence with its context. Only in-frame clones appear in the TCRdb table, and some are missing; sequencing was by immunoSEQ multiplex PCR. Of under 20,000 clones detected, approximately 73% appear once; the ten largest clones hold roughly 20%. Sample treatment: randomized to nivolumab then ipilimumab (arm A) or the reverse (arm B). The CDR3 runs to 13 residues. The V gene lost 4 bases and the J gene lost 2 bases, with 9 bases spanning the gap. CDR1 and CDR2 from the germline V gene are SQVTM and ANQGSEA. The data belong to a study of sequential checkpoint blockade in melanoma.

The receptor comes from a human donor with melanoma. The sample in question was CD8+ T cells sorted from blood (inferred from file names), obtained from a patient given nivolumab and ipilimumab in sequence. The J gene is TRBJ1-3, the V gene TRBV29-1, with D perhaps matching TRBD1 (6 bases). The CDR3 loop reads CSVGTGTGNTIYF. DNA for the CDR3: TGCAGCGTTGGTACAGGGACTGGAAACACCATATATTTT.